This T cell receptor beta chain was sequenced for a study of blood T cell repertoires in COVID-19. As for the study in general: Italy, Spain and the United States were the sources of the convalescent and acute COVID-19 samples. PBMCs, B-cell-depleted T cells, or T cells were the source of the cDNA or gDNA that made up the material.

Study processing details: Amplifying reference gene primers gave estimates of nucleated cell counts. TCRdb's table, derived via immunoSEQ multiplex PCR, lists solely in-frame clones and lacks some. The V and J calls and clone size come from that table; D and trimming were worked out from the DNA. The table records 110,000 or so clones, 85% to 90% of them present only once. Looked up from germline, CDR1 is LNHDA and CDR2 is SQIVND (reference sequence). Unmatched junction bases numbered 2, after V lost 1 base and J lost 0 bases. The CDR3 runs to 15 residues. The chain uses TRBV19 and TRBJ1-1; 7 bases fit TRBD1. Sequencing was done on a sample of peripheral blood. The receptor was derived from a woman aged 50 to 65 with acute or convalescent COVID-19. The CDR3 reads CASSIGTGVNTEAFF. For the CDR3, the DNA is TGTGCCAGTAGTATAGGAACAGGGGTGAACACTGAAGCTTTCTTT. The variable domain in full, completed from reference TRBV19 and TRBJ1-1, reads DGGITQSPKYLFRKEGQNVTLSCEQNLNHDAMYWYRQDPGQGLRLIYYSQIVNDFQKGDIAEGYSVSREKKESFPLTVTSAQKNPTAFYLCASSIGTGVNTEAFFGQGTRLTVV.